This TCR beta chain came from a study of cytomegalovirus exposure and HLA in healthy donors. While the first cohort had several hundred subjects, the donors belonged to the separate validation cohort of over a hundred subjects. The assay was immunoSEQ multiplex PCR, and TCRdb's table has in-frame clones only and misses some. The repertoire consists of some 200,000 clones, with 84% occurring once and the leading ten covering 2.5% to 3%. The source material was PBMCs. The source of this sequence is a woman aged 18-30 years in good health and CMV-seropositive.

The CDR3 protein is CASSLSAGSYEQYF. CDR3 DNA: TGTGCCAGCAGTTTATCGGCAGGGTCCTACGAGCAGTACTTC. V usage is TRBV27 and J usage is TRBJ2-7; tentatively, D is TRBD1 (5 bases). Germline loops: CDR1 MNHEY, CDR2 SMNVEV (reference sequence). The CDR3 loop spans 14 amino acids. The ends were cut back, 0 bases at V and 1 base at J, with 7 bases in the middle.